The next 20 T cell receptor beta chains were all read from a single sample in a study of blood T cell repertoires in COVID-19. Measured with immunoSEQ multiplex PCR; TCRdb has only the in-frame clones, and not every one. The sample lists 20,000 to 25,000 clones, roughly 90% seen once, with approximately 30% in the top ten. The sample was peripheral blood. The receptors come from a woman in her 70s with active COVID-19.

The chain couples TRBV7-3 to TRBJ2-3; maybe TRBD2 (7 bases). This CDR3 spans 14 amino acids. From germline, CDR1 is SGHTA and CDR2 FQGTGA. Trimming took off 2 bases at V and 4 bases at J, with 10 bases between the two ends. CDR3 region: CASSLAGAADTQYF. DNA of the CDR3: TGTGCCAGCAGCTTAGCGGGGGCTGCAGATACGCAGTATTTT.

The CDR3 region has the DNA TGTGCCTGGAGTGGTCTTGTCGCAGATACGCAGTATTTT. It yields the protein CAWSGLVADTQYF. J is TRBJ2-3 and V is TRBV30; the D is unclear. This CDR3 region has 13 residues. In germline, CDR1 is GTSNPN, CDR2 SVGIG (reference sequence). V lost 1 base, J lost 4 bases, and 9 bases lay in between.

This chain joins TRBV6-5 and TRBJ1-2; 9 nucleotides align to TRBD1. Germline V gene lookup returns CDR1 MNHEY and CDR2 SVGAGI. Germline trimming cut 0 bases from V and 2 bases from J; bases unmatched to any gene: 4. CDR3 length: 16 amino acids. CDR3 sequence: CASSYSSDRGNYGYTF. CDR3 coding DNA: TGTGCCAGCAGTTACTCGTCGGACAGGGGAAACTATGGCTACACCTTC.

The rearrangement joins TRBV11-2 to TRBJ2-2; weak D call: TRBD1 (7 bases). This CDR3 contains 15 residues. Germline CDR1 and CDR2: SGHAT and FQNNGV. Trimming took 6 bases from V and 5 from J, leaving 16 bases between them. Here the CDR3 DNA reads TGTGCCAGCAGGCCAGGGGGGATCATGACCGGGGAGCTGTTTTTT. It codes for CASRPGGIMTGELFF. Supplemented by reference TRBV11-2 and TRBJ2-2, the full variable domain reads EAGVAQSPRYKIIEKRQSVAFWCNPISGHATLYWYQQILGQGPKLLIQFQNNGVVDDSQLPKDRFSAERLKGVDSTLKIQPAKLEDSAVYLCASRPGGIMTGELFFGEGSRLTVL.

The chain has TRBV9 and TRBJ1-1; 7 bases are a match to TRBD1. Trimming at V came to 0 bases and at J to 10 bases, leaving 9 bases not matched to a gene. CDR3 length: 14 residues. Germline V lookup: CDR1 SGDLS, CDR2 YYNGEE. CDR3 loop: CASSVGPTSGGAFF. The CDR3 DNA follows: TGTGCCAGCAGCGTAGGACCGACGTCAGGGGGAGCTTTCTTT.

The gene calls are TRBV19 and TRBJ1-5; a possible D gene is TRBD1 (6 bases). Trimming removed 8 bases at V and 3 bases at J, with 11 bases between. Germline CDR1 and CDR2: LNHDA and SQIVND (reference sequence). The CDR3 is 13 residues long. The CDR3 here is CASRDNYNQPQHF. The CDR3 nucleotides read TGTGCCAGTCGGGACAACTACAATCAGCCCCAGCATTTT.

The V gene is TRBV14, the J gene TRBJ2-1; 9 bases map to TRBD2. The CDR3 is made up of 15 amino acids. After removal of 4 bases from V and 4 bases from J, the junction contained 5 bases not matched to a gene. Germline CDR1 reads SGHDN; CDR2 reads FVKESK. The CDR3 loop reads CASSPFSGGYNEQFF. The CDR3 DNA reads as TGTGCCAGCAGCCCATTTAGCGGGGGATACAATGAGCAGTTCTTC. The complete variable domain, with remaining parts taken from reference TRBV14 and TRBJ2-1, reads EAGVTQFPSHSVIEKGQTVTLRCDPISGHDNLYWYRRVMGKEIKFLLHFVKESKQDESGMPNNRFLAERTGGTYSTLKVQPAELEDSGVYFCASSPFSGGYNEQFFGPGTRLTVL.

This clone was seen just once. The rearrangement joins TRBV25-1 to TRBJ1-1; D call uncertain. V was trimmed by 4 bases and J by 3 bases, leaving 9 bases between them. Germline assignment: CDR1 MGHDK and CDR2 SYGVNS. The CDR3 is made up of 13 amino acids. The CDR3 sequence is CASSARYDTEAFF. In DNA form, the CDR3 reads TGTGCCAGCAGTGCCAGATACGACACTGAAGCTTTCTTT.

This clone was seen only once. V is TRBV5-1 and J is TRBJ2-3, with D perhaps TRBD1 (5 bases). V was clipped by 5 bases and J by 4 bases, with 14 bases between them. The germline CDR1 and CDR2 sequences are SGHRS and YFSETQ. This CDR3 region has 14 residues. CDR3 protein: CASRLQGSSDTQYF. The CDR3 DNA follows: TGCGCCAGCAGATTGCAGGGTTCCTCAGATACGCAGTATTTT.

This rearrangement joins TRBV5-1 to TRBJ2-5; 11 bases align to TRBD1. This CDR3 comprises 16 residues. Germline V CDR1 and CDR2: SGHRS, YFSETQ. With V trimmed by 4 bases and J by 5 bases, 10 bases remained unmatched. The CDR3 coding sequence is TGCGCCAGCAGCCTGGGCCAGGGACAGGGGGGTGAGACCCAGTACTTC. It is translated as CASSLGQGQGGETQYF.

This chain connects TRBV4-2 to TRBJ2-5; 8 bases fit TRBD2. Germline lookup yields CDR1 LGHNA and CDR2 YNFKEQ. The ends lost 4 bases at V and 2 bases at J; junction bases unmatched: 9. This CDR3 is built from 16 residues. The CDR3, as DNA: TGTGCCAGCAGCCCCTTTACGGGGGGGCTTCAAGAGACCCAGTACTTC. Translation: CASSPFTGGLQETQYF.

The rearrangement links TRBV9 to TRBJ2-3; 10 positions match TRBD2. Unmatched junction bases numbered 11, after V lost 1 base and J lost 0 bases. Looked up from germline, CDR1 is SGDLS and CDR2 is YYNGEE. The CDR3 spans 19 residues. The CDR3 is CASSVRSSGGVSSTDTQYF. Written as DNA, the CDR3 is TGTGCCAGCAGCGTAAGGTCCAGCGGGGGGGTCTCTAGCACAGATACGCAGTATTTT.

CDR3 protein: CASSYPGGSYEQYF. DNA of the CDR3: TGTGCCAGCAGCTATCCGGGGGGATCCTACGAGCAGTACTTC. The chain carries TRBV7-2 and TRBJ2-7; 7 bases map to TRBD2. The CDR3 runs to 14 residues. Germline V gives CDR1 SGHTA, CDR2 FQGNSA. V lost 4 bases and J lost 1; bases outside the gene matches: 4.

The chain carries TRBV4-2 and TRBJ2-2, with 13 bases fitting TRBD2. Looked up from germline, CDR1 is LGHNA and CDR2 is YNFKEQ. The V gene end was trimmed by 1 base and the J gene end by 4 bases; junction bases not matched to a gene: 21. The CDR3 totals 23 residues. CDR3 nucleotide sequence: TGTGCCAGCAGCCAAGCAAGACTTGGGACTAGCGGGGTGATGCGGGGCACCACCGGGGAGCTGTTTTTT. It encodes CASSQARLGTSGVMRGTTGELFF.

V usage is TRBV3-1 (or the pseudogene TRBV3-2) and J usage is TRBJ1-1; D possibly corresponds to TRBD1 (6 bases). Trimming removed 10 bases from V and 5 bases from J, with 17 bases in between. This CDR3 region has 13 residues. Germline lookup yields CDR1 LGHDT and CDR2 YNNKEL (reference sequence). CDR3 in amino acids: CATSLGGGTEAFF. The CDR3 bases are TGTGCCACTTCCTTAGGGGGTGGGACTGAAGCTTTCTTT.

About this clone: Different DNA sequences within this sample yield the same CDR3. The gene calls are TRBV9 and TRBJ2-7; D possibly corresponds to TRBD2 (7 bases). This CDR3 is built from 18 residues. Trimming cost V 0 bases and J 2 bases, with 21 bases left between them. Germline-derived CDR1 and CDR2 are SGDLS and YYNGEE. Written as DNA, the CDR3 is TGTGCCAGCAGCGTAGGGCGAGGGGGGGGCCGTTCGACCTACGAGCAGTACTTC. The encoded protein is CASSVGRGGGRSTYEQYF. The complete variable domain, with remaining parts taken from reference TRBV9 and TRBJ2-7, reads DSGVTQTPKHLITATGQRVTLRCSPRSGDLSVYWYQQSLDQGLQFLIQYYNGEERAKGNILERFSAQQFPDLHSELNLSSLELGDSALYFCASSVGRGGGRSTYEQYFGPGTRLTVT.

This chain links TRBV7-9 with TRBJ1-1; TRBD1 aligns across 7 bases. CDR3 size: 14 residues. J lost 0 bases, V lost 7 bases, and 5 bases had no gene match. CDR1 and CDR2 from the germline V gene are SEHNR and FQNEAQ (reference sequence). The CDR3 DNA reads as TGTGCCAGCACCTCGACAGGGATGAACACTGAAGCTTTCTTT. This sequence encodes CASTSTGMNTEAFF.

The rearrangement joins TRBV7-2 to TRBJ2-7; D not certain. The CDR3 loop spans 13 amino acids. Germline values: CDR1 SGHTA, CDR2 FQGNSA. V lost 5 bases to trimming and J lost 3 bases, with 11 bases between them. The CDR3 sequence is CASSPHLSYEQYF. CDR3 bases: TGTGCCAGCAGCCCACACCTCAGCTACGAGCAGTACTTC.

The CDR3 sequence: CASSYSNRGNSPLHF. Here the CDR3 DNA reads TGTGCCAGCAGTTACTCGAACAGGGGAAATTCACCCCTCCACTTT. The chain combines TRBV6-5 with TRBJ1-6, with 7 bases identical to TRBD1. With 0 bases clipped from V and 7 bases from J, the junction kept 3 bases outside the gene matches. The CDR3 has 15 amino acids. CDR1 and CDR2 (germline): MNHEY, SVGAGI.

This clone was picked up one time. CDR3 in DNA: TGTGCCAGCCTACAGGGGGCCTATGGCTACACCTTC. It translates to CASLQGAYGYTF. This chain joins TRBV2 and TRBJ1-2; 9 positions match TRBD1. V was clipped by 8 bases and J by 4 bases; unmatched bases: 2. CDR1 SNHLY and CDR2 FYNNEI come from the germline V gene. The CDR3 has 12 residues. Using reference TRBV2 and TRBJ1-2 for the parts outside the CDR3, the full variable domain is EPEVTQTPSHQVTQMGQEVILRCVPISNHLYFYWYRQILGQKVEFLVSFYNNEISEKSEIFDDQFSVERPDGSNFTLKIRSTKLEDSAMYFCASLQGAYGYTFGSGTRLTVV.